This passage covers 11 T cell receptor beta chains from one sample sequenced in a study of regulatory T cells in long-lasting Graves disease. Stated time point: newly diagnosed GD, antithyroid drugs for less than 3 months. Preparation of the TCR library used RNA extracted from PBMCs. Researchers made TCR beta libraries by using iRepertoire HTBI primers and running Arm-PCR on CDR3 regions. MiXCR, run by TCRdb on the multiplex PCR reads, gives a single entry per CDR3 protein. The sample has 250,000 to 400,000 distinct CDR3 sequences; 15% to 20% are singletons. This specimen was peripheral blood mononuclear cells (PBMCs), taken at new diagnosis, from a patient treated with antithyroid drugs. Receptors were obtained from a female donor with Graves disease.

This clonotype was found many times. J is TRBJ2-6 and V is TRBV5-1; no firm D call. Germline CDR1 SGHRS, CDR2 YFSETQ. The V and J ends lost 1 base and 0 bases respectively, with 14 bases between them. This CDR3 has 18 residues. DNA for the CDR3: TGCGCCAGCAGCTTGTTTGCAGGTATCTCCTCTGGGGCCAACGTCCTGACTTTC. Its translation: CASSLFAGISSGANVLTF.

This clonotype was recorded a few times. The J gene is TRBJ2-7, the V gene TRBV6-5, with 9 bases matching TRBD1. The germline V gene has CDR1 MNHEY and CDR2 SVGAGI. The CDR3 consists of 14 residues. The trim removed 2 bases at V and 6 bases at J, leaving 5 bases unmatched. The CDR3 DNA is TGTGCCAGCAGTTACACGGGACAGGGAGGCGAGCAGTACTTC. Encoded protein: CASSYTGQGGEQYF.

This clonotype was observed many times. This sequence joins TRBV19 and TRBJ2-7; weak D call: TRBD2 (5 bases). The CDR3 runs 13 residues. The V gene's germline CDR1 is LNHDA and CDR2 SQIVND (reference sequence). Trimming shortened V by 3 bases and J by 5 bases, and 11 bases separated the two germline ends. DNA of the CDR3: TGTGCCAGTAGTATGAGGGTACCTGACGAGCAGTACTTC. It is translated as CASSMRVPDEQYF.

This clonotype was recorded many times. The chain couples TRBV2 to TRBJ2-7; D gene unclear. The germline CDR1 and CDR2 sequences are SNHLY and FYNNEI. V was trimmed by 10 bases and J by 0 bases, leaving 13 bases between them. CDR3 size: 13 residues. CDR3 DNA sequence: TGTGCCATCCTTGTAGGAGTCTCCTACGAGCAGTACTTC. This encodes CAILVGVSYEQYF.

This clonotype was counted many times. The chain recombines TRBV28 with TRBJ2-7; D may match TRBD1 or TRBD2 (5 bases each). The germline V gene encodes CDR1 MDHEN and CDR2 SYDVKM. Trimming removed 8 bases from V and 5 bases from J, with 16 bases in between. The CDR3 loop spans 13 amino acids. CDR3 loop: CASLVSGSDEQYF. CDR3 bases: TGTGCCAGCCTCGTCTCAGGGAGTGACGAGCAGTACTTC.

At least ten counts were recorded for this clonotype. This chain links TRBV24-1 with TRBJ2-7, with no clear D. The CDR3 is 13 amino acids. Germline V gene sequence: CDR1 KGHDR, CDR2 SFDVKD. Between the trimmed V and J ends, which lost 6 bases and 3 bases, there was a span of 11 bases. CDR3 sequence (DNA): TGTGCCACCAGTAGCCGGGTCGGCTACGAGCAGTACTTC. Residues: CATSSRVGYEQYF.

This clonotype was counted a few times. The J gene is TRBJ2-5, the V gene TRBV7-9; 8 bases fit TRBD1. This CDR3 spans 15 amino acids. Trimming at V came to 1 base and at J to 5 bases, leaving 6 bases not matched to a gene. Germline assignment: CDR1 SEHNR and CDR2 FQNEAQ (reference sequence). Here the CDR3 DNA reads TGTGCCAGCAGCTTAGAGGACAGGGAGTTGGAGACCCAGTACTTC. Translating it yields CASSLEDRELETQYF.

This clonotype occurred many times. V is TRBV24-1 and J is TRBJ2-7, with no clear D. Trimming cost V 6 bases and J 6 bases, with 14 bases left between them. The germline CDR1 and CDR2 sequences are KGHDR and SFDVKD. This CDR3 region has 13 residues. The DNA of the CDR3 is TGTGCCACCAGTAGAATCCCGCCTGTCGAGCAGTACTTC. Translation gives CATSRIPPVEQYF.

At least ten counts were recorded for this clonotype. The chain joins TRBV28 to TRBJ2-5; 11 nucleotides align to TRBD2. Germline V gene lookup returns CDR1 MDHEN and CDR2 SYDVKM. Losses at the gene ends were 8 bases for V and 3 bases for J; bases not matched to a gene: 14. The CDR3 has 17 amino acids. In DNA, the CDR3 is TGTGCCAGCCATTCCCCCCATAGACTAGCGGGGAAAGAGACCCAGTACTTC. It encodes CASHSPHRLAGKETQYF. The variable domain in full, completed from reference TRBV28 and TRBJ2-5, reads DVKVTQSSRYLVKRTGEKVFLECVQDMDHENMFWYRQDPGLGLRLIYFSYDVKMKEKGDIPEGYSVSREKKERFSLILESASTNQTSMYLCASHSPHRLAGKETQYFGPGTRLLVL.

This clonotype was recorded at least ten times. The J gene is TRBJ2-2, the V gene TRBV12-3 or TRBV12-4; 11 bases are shared with TRBD2. The CDR3 covers 16 residues. The ends lost 6 bases at V and 3 bases at J; junction bases unmatched: 6. CDR3 residues: CASSPLAGVDTGELFF. CDR3 sequence (DNA): TGTGCCAGCAGCCCACTAGCGGGAGTCGACACCGGGGAGCTGTTTTTT.

This clonotype has ten or more counts. The rearrangement uses TRBV18 and TRBJ2-5, with D possibly called TRBD1 or TRBD2 (5 bases each). Germline V CDR1 and CDR2: KGHSH, LQKENI. The CDR3 runs 12 residues. V was shortened by 6 bases and J by 1 base, with 6 bases between the two germline ends. Written as DNA, the CDR3 is TGTGCCAGCTCGGGACCCCAAGAGACCCAGTACTTC. Translating it yields CASSGPQETQYF.